Presented here are 20 T cell receptor beta chains from one specimen sequenced in a study of cytomegalovirus exposure and HLA in healthy donors. Primers for the PCR totalled 60 Vbeta and 13 Jbeta. Produced via immunoSEQ multiplex PCR; TCRdb's table is partial and in-frame only. Seen here are under 150,000 clones, around three quarters observed once, and the top ten hold 3.5% to 4.5%. The sequencing sample was made of PBMCs. The receptors shown here come from a man aged 25 to 45 in good health and CMV-seropositive.

This chain joins TRBV7-2 and TRBJ2-3, with 7 bases that match TRBD1. J gave up 2 bases and V 2 bases, and 4 bases lay outside the gene matches. The CDR3 is made up of 15 amino acids. Germline V gene data show CDR1 as SGHTA and CDR2 as FQGNSA. CDR3 residues: CASSLREGATDTQYF. As DNA, the CDR3 is TGTGCCAGCAGCTTAAGAGAGGGGGCCACAGATACGCAGTATTTT.

V usage is TRBV18 and J usage is TRBJ2-7; 9 bases fit TRBD2. CDR1 and CDR2 from the germline V gene are KGHSH and LQKENI. J gave up 5 bases and V 3 bases, and 8 bases lay outside the gene matches. The CDR3 has 15 amino acids. The CDR3 region is CASSPPAGGYHEQYF. The CDR3 DNA reads as TGTGCCAGCTCACCCCCAGCGGGAGGTTACCACGAGCAGTACTTC. Full variable domain (missing parts from reference TRBV18 and TRBJ2-7): NAGVMQNPRHLVRRRGQEARLRCSPMKGHSHVYWYRQLPEEGLKFMVYLQKENIIDESGMPKERFSAEFPKEGPSILRIQQVVRGDSAAYFCASSPPAGGYHEQYFGPGTRLTVT.

This chain uses TRBV4-3 with TRBJ1-3, with no clear D. Between the trimmed V and J ends, which lost 2 bases and 0 bases, there was a span of 17 bases. The CDR3 sequence is 18 residues long. Per the germline V gene, CDR1 is LGHNA and CDR2 is YSLEER. The CDR3 spells CASSQSPPGSDSGNTIYF. CDR3 nucleotide sequence: TGCGCCAGCAGCCAATCGCCTCCGGGGTCCGACTCTGGAAACACCATATATTTT.

This clone occurred once. V and J are TRBV19 and TRBJ2-2, with D maybe TRBD2 (5 bases). Germline V gene lookup returns CDR1 LNHDA and CDR2 SQIVND (reference sequence). Between the trimmed V and J ends, which lost 3 bases and 2 bases, there was a span of 10 bases. The CDR3 contains 15 residues. This CDR3 is CASSIRDGNTGELFF. The CDR3 DNA sequence: TGTGCCAGTAGTATTCGGGATGGTAACACCGGGGAGCTGTTTTTT.

The chain combines TRBV4-3 with TRBJ1-6; 8 nucleotides match TRBD1. This CDR3 has 15 amino acids. Germline V gene data show CDR1 as LGHNA and CDR2 as YSLEER. Germline trimming cut 4 bases from V and 9 bases from J; bases unmatched to any gene: 8. CDR3 bases: TGCGCCAGCAGCCTCGGACAGGGCCGGTCTTCACCCCTCCACTTT. It encodes CASSLGQGRSSPLHF.

J is TRBJ2-1 and V is TRBV9; D gene uncertain. CDR1 and CDR2 (germline): SGDLS, YYNGEE. Trimming left V 2 bases short and J 0 bases short, with 9 bases between. The CDR3 runs 15 residues. CDR3 sequence (DNA): TGTGCCAGCAGCGTCCATATAGACTCCTACAATGAGCAGTTCTTC. Encoded protein: CASSVHIDSYNEQFF.

The rearrangement links TRBV9 to TRBJ2-7; TRBD1 aligns across 9 bases. Germline CDR1 and CDR2: SGDLS and YYNGEE. There are 17 residues in the CDR3. Germline trimming cut 0 bases from V and 6 bases from J; bases unmatched to any gene: 13. The CDR3 here is CASSVGSSGQGMVEQYF. The CDR3 nucleotides read TGTGCCAGCAGCGTAGGTTCCTCGGGACAGGGAATGGTCGAGCAGTACTTC. Based on the CDR3 plus reference TRBV9 and TRBJ2-7, the full variable domain is DSGVTQTPKHLITATGQRVTLRCSPRSGDLSVYWYQQSLDQGLQFLIQYYNGEERAKGNILERFSAQQFPDLHSELNLSSLELGDSALYFCASSVGSSGQGMVEQYFGPGTRLTVT.

This chain joins TRBV5-1 and TRBJ2-2, with unresolved D. The V gene's germline CDR1 is SGHRS and CDR2 YFSETQ. Trimming took off 2 bases at V and 0 bases at J, with 5 bases between the two ends. CDR3 length: 14 residues. CDR3 sequence: CASSLQSNTGELFF. In nucleotides, the CDR3 is TGCGCCAGCAGCTTACAGTCGAACACCGGGGAGCTGTTTTTT.

This chain joins TRBV10-3 and TRBJ2-7, with TRBD1 identical over 12 bases. CDR1 ENHRY and CDR2 SYGVKD come from the germline V gene. V dropped 6 bases and J dropped 2; count of bases not matched to a gene: 2. CDR3 size: 14 residues. The CDR3 spells CAISGTGGPYEQYF. CDR3 DNA sequence: TGTGCCATCAGCGGGACAGGGGGCCCCTACGAGCAGTACTTC.

The chain is built from TRBV7-9 and TRBJ2-1; 8 bases are a match to TRBD2. V dropped 3 bases and J dropped 10; count of bases not matched to a gene: 11. The CDR3 runs 15 residues. CDR1 SEHNR and CDR2 FQNEAQ come from the germline V gene (reference sequence). CDR3 nucleotide sequence: TGTGCCAGCAGCTTGTTGATGAGCGGGAGAGGAGAGCAGTTCTTC. As protein: CASSLLMSGRGEQFF.

The chain recombines TRBV5-1 with TRBJ2-2; perhaps TRBD2 as D (6 bases). Germline assignment: CDR1 SGHRS and CDR2 YFSETQ. V was trimmed by 4 bases and J by 1 base, leaving 11 bases between them. CDR3 length: 15 residues. The CDR3 protein is CASSPLSGNTGELFF. The CDR3 DNA follows: TGCGCCAGCAGCCCTCTTAGCGGGAACACCGGGGAGCTGTTTTTT. The full variable domain, with the rest looked up from reference TRBV5-1 and TRBJ2-2, is KAGVTQTPRYLIKTRGQQVTLSCSPISGHRSVSWYQQTPGQGLQFLFEYFSETQRNKGNFPGRFSGRQFSNSRSEMNVSTLELGDSALYLCASSPLSGNTGELFFGEGSRLTVL.

The genes are TRBV30 and TRBJ2-4; D unresolved. Germline values: CDR1 GTSNPN, CDR2 SVGIG (reference sequence). The CDR3 extends over 13 amino acids. Trimming took off 3 bases at V and 2 bases at J, with 8 bases between the two ends. The CDR3 loop is CAWRVGPKNIQYF. DNA for the CDR3: TGTGCCTGGAGGGTGGGCCCCAAAAACATTCAGTACTTC.

The rearrangement uses TRBV5-4 and TRBJ2-3; 10 bases are a match to TRBD2. V was pared by 4 bases and J by 2 bases, with 4 bases of the junction left unmatched. The CDR3 loop spans 15 amino acids. Germline V gene sequence: CDR1 SGHNT, CDR2 YYREEE (reference sequence). CDR3 DNA: TGTGCCAGCAGCCCCGGACTAGCGGTCACAGATACGCAGTATTTT. It yields the protein CASSPGLAVTDTQYF.

V is TRBV5-4 and J is TRBJ2-3; tentatively, D is TRBD2 (6 bases). The CDR3 has 14 residues. Deletions cut 5 bases from V and 2 bases from J, with 12 bases between. Germline V gene lookup returns CDR1 SGHNT and CDR2 YYREEE (reference sequence). In nucleotides, the CDR3 is TGTGCCAGCAGGCTATGGAGGGTCACAGATACGCAGTATTTT. It yields the protein CASRLWRVTDTQYF.

The chain uses TRBV6-1 and TRBJ1-2; TRBD1 might be the D (6 bases). Germline values: CDR1 MNHNS, CDR2 SASEGT. The CDR3 runs 14 residues. Trimming shortened V by 4 bases and J by 4 bases, and 13 bases separated the two germline ends. The CDR3 reads CASSGGGRGYGYTF. CDR3 DNA: TGTGCCAGCAGTGGAGGGGGAAGAGGCTATGGCTACACCTTC.

This clone was recorded only once. This chain connects TRBV11-3 to TRBJ2-2; D is possibly TRBD1 (6 bases). This CDR3 region has 15 residues. Trimming removed 3 bases at V and 5 bases at J, with 13 bases between. From germline, CDR1 is SGHNT and CDR2 YENEEA. In nucleotides, the CDR3 is TGTGCCAGCAGCTTGAGAGGGGGTGAAACCGGGGAGCTGTTTTTT. It codes for CASSLRGGETGELFF.

This clone showed up just once. This chain connects TRBV25-1 to TRBJ2-5; no definite D call. This CDR3 has 15 amino acids. Germline CDR1 is MGHDK and CDR2 is SYGVNS. V lost 3 bases and J lost 4, with 15 bases in between. This CDR3 is CASSDQRTPTETQYF. The CDR3 bases are TGTGCCAGCAGTGATCAGCGCACCCCAACAGAGACCCAGTACTTC.

V is TRBV9 and J is TRBJ2-3; D possibly corresponds to TRBD1 (7 bases). This CDR3 region has 15 residues. The V gene lost 1 base and the J gene lost 5 bases, with 14 bases spanning the gap. Germline CDR1 SGDLS, CDR2 YYNGEE. Here the CDR3 reads CASSVKGGGEDTQYF. The DNA of the CDR3 is TGTGCCAGCAGCGTAAAAGGGGGCGGGGAAGATACGCAGTATTTT.

This clone was recorded once. The V and J genes are TRBV7-2 and TRBJ1-2; D perhaps matches TRBD1 (5 bases). The CDR3 loop spans 15 amino acids. With 2 bases removed from V and 8 bases from J, the gap between germline ends came to 18 bases. Looked up from germline, CDR1 is SGHTA and CDR2 is FQGNSA. This chain's CDR3 is CASSLRPSGGEGYTF. As DNA, the CDR3 is TGTGCCAGCAGCTTACGCCCATCTGGGGGGGAGGGCTACACCTTC.

This clone was seen a handful of times. The chain links TRBV25-1 to TRBJ2-3; D possibly corresponds to TRBD1 (6 bases). The V gene's germline CDR1 is MGHDK and CDR2 SYGVNS. V lost 3 bases and J 0 bases, leaving 16 bases between the germline ends. This CDR3 region has 17 residues. The chain's CDR3 is CASSEPSHRVSTDTQYF. CDR3 nucleotide sequence: TGTGCCAGCAGTGAGCCCTCCCACAGGGTTAGCACAGATACGCAGTATTTT.